One and the same sample provided the 13 T cell receptor beta chains below, sequenced in a study of blood T cell repertoires in COVID-19. Measured with immunoSEQ multiplex PCR; TCRdb has only the in-frame clones, and not every one. The table records tens of thousands of clones, 70% to 90% of them present only once. The sample taken for sequencing was peripheral blood. The receptor source for this set is a human donor in a cohort sampled during active COVID-19.

The genes are TRBV2 and TRBJ1-2; 9 positions match TRBD1. The CDR3 spans 14 residues. Germline CDR1 SNHLY, CDR2 FYNNEI. Losses at the gene ends were 1 base for V and 5 bases for J; bases not matched to a gene: 2. The CDR3 sequence is CASSEGDRGYGYTF. The CDR3 DNA reads as TGTGCCAGCAGTGAAGGAGACAGGGGGTATGGCTACACCTTC.

The genes are TRBV4-2 and TRBJ1-1; a possible D gene is TRBD1 (6 bases). V was shortened by 0 bases and J by 0 bases, with 14 bases between the two germline ends. Germline assignment: CDR1 LGHNA and CDR2 YNFKEQ. CDR3 length equals 17 residues. In nucleotides, the CDR3 is TGTGCCAGCAGCCAAGATCTTACAGGGTTAATGAACACTGAAGCTTTCTTT. Translation: CASSQDLTGLMNTEAFF.

V gene TRBV2 combines with J gene TRBJ2-4, with unresolved D. Deletions cut 7 bases from V and 0 bases from J, with 7 bases between. The CDR3 is 13 amino acids. Germline-derived CDR1 and CDR2 are SNHLY and FYNNEI. CDR3 region: CASTPLAKNIQYF. The CDR3 coding sequence is TGTGCCAGCACCCCCCTAGCCAAAAACATTCAGTACTTC.

V gene TRBV4-2 combines with J gene TRBJ1-2; maybe TRBD1 (6 bases). Trimming cost V 4 bases and J 6 bases, with 9 bases left between them. Germline V gene sequence: CDR1 LGHNA, CDR2 YNFKEQ. The CDR3 contains 12 residues. CDR3 in DNA: TGTGCCAGCAGCCCCGCAGGGGATGGCTACACCTTC. Protein: CASSPAGDGYTF.

J is TRBJ1-1 and V is TRBV19; D possibly corresponds to TRBD1 (6 bases). Germline CDR1 reads LNHDA; CDR2 reads SQIVND (reference sequence). CDR3 length: 13 residues. The V and J ends lost 5 bases and 1 base respectively, with 8 bases between them. CDR3 in DNA: TGTGCCAGTAGTTACAGGGAGAACACTGAAGCTTTCTTT. This encodes CASSYRENTEAFF. Drawing the rest from reference TRBV19 and TRBJ1-1, the complete variable domain is DGGITQSPKYLFRKEGQNVTLSCEQNLNHDAMYWYRQDPGQGLRLIYYSQIVNDFQKGDIAEGYSVSREKKESFPLTVTSAQKNPTAFYLCASSYRENTEAFFGQGTRLTVV.

The chain employs TRBV11-2 and TRBJ1-1; D is perhaps TRBD1 (6 bases). V dropped 4 bases and J dropped 3 bases, with 9 bases sitting between them. The CDR3 covers 13 residues. The germline CDR1 and CDR2 sequences are SGHAT and FQNNGV. Here the CDR3 DNA reads TGTGCCAGCAGCTGGAACAGGGACACTGAAGCTTTCTTT. It is translated as CASSWNRDTEAFF.

The genes are TRBV6-5 and TRBJ1-2, with 7 nucleotides matching TRBD1. The germline gives CDR1 MNHEY, CDR2 SVGAGI. The CDR3 is 14 amino acids. V dropped 5 bases and J dropped 4; count of bases not matched to a gene: 7. The CDR3 DNA reads TGTGCCAGCAGTCCAGCAGGGGGAAGCTATGGCTACACCTTC. It yields the protein CASSPAGGSYGYTF.

In its sample, this clone was seen a few times. The rearrangement links TRBV6-5 to TRBJ1-1; 10 positions agree with TRBD1. The CDR3 runs to 14 residues. Looked up from germline, CDR1 is MNHEY and CDR2 is SVGAGI. The trim removed 2 bases at V and 4 bases at J, leaving 1 base unmatched. The CDR3 spells CASSYGQGGTEAFF. CDR3 in DNA: TGTGCCAGCAGTTACGGACAGGGGGGCACTGAAGCTTTCTTT.

V is TRBV5-6 and J is TRBJ2-2; 7 nucleotides line up with TRBD2. Looked up from germline, CDR1 is SGHDT and CDR2 is YYEEEE. After removal of 5 bases from V and 7 bases from J, the junction contained 14 bases not matched to a gene. There are 16 residues in the CDR3. Written as DNA, the CDR3 is TGTGCCAGCAGTTCCCCTGGACTAGATGTCGGCGGGGAGCTGTTTTTT. Translated: CASSSPGLDVGGELFF.

V gene TRBV28 combines with J gene TRBJ2-3; tentative D call: TRBD1 (6 bases). Trimming pared 5 bases from V and 4 bases from J, leaving 16 bases between. The CDR3 is made up of 15 amino acids. Germline-derived CDR1 and CDR2 are MDHEN and SYDVKM. The CDR3 protein is CASSIGQLSPDTQYF. For the CDR3, the DNA is TGTGCCAGCAGTATCGGACAGTTGAGCCCAGATACGCAGTATTTT.

This sequence joins TRBV5-1 and TRBJ2-6, with D unclear. The CDR3 is 16 amino acids. Germline lookup yields CDR1 SGHRS and CDR2 YFSETQ. V was pared by 0 bases and J by 3 bases, with 10 bases between. The CDR3 sequence: CASSLALTGGANVLTF. The CDR3 DNA follows: TGCGCCAGCAGCTTGGCCTTGACGGGTGGGGCCAACGTCCTGACTTTC.

The chain recombines TRBV5-1 with TRBJ1-5, with D possibly being TRBD1 (5 bases). The CDR3 totals 16 residues. V was clipped by 4 bases and J by 3 bases, with 17 bases between them. The germline CDR1 and CDR2 sequences are SGHRS and YFSETQ. CDR3 nucleotide sequence: TGCGCCAGCAGCCCCTGGGGGGTGACGGACAATCAGCCCCAGCATTTT. It codes for CASSPWGVTDNQPQHF.

This sequence joins TRBV6-5 and TRBJ2-7; 7 bases are shared with TRBD1. The CDR3 has 13 residues. V shed 4 bases and J 9 bases; nucleotides not matched to a gene: 9. Per germline, CDR1 MNHEY and CDR2 SVGAGI. The CDR3, as DNA: TGTGCCAGCAGTTTTTCCCGGGACAGCCCGCAGTACTTC. Translated, it gives CASSFSRDSPQYF.